This entry lists 25 T cell receptor beta chains sequenced from one sample in a study of CD8+ T cells in alopecia areata. Following extraction, RNA underwent reverse transcription to cDNA, which served as the sequencing template. Here immunoSEQ multiplex PCR was the method, and the copy in TCRdb shows in-frame clones only, minus some. Here the sample spans about 190,000 clones, approximately 59% being singletons. The sample here was CD4+ T cells sorted from blood, taken at week 0. The receptors were sampled from a human donor with alopecia areata.

This chain uses TRBV6-1 with TRBJ2-4; D is unclear. This CDR3 comprises 16 residues. Trimming left V 2 bases short and J 0 bases short, with 11 bases between. Germline CDR1 reads MNHNS; CDR2 reads SASEGT. Here the CDR3 reads CASSESLNGAKNIQYF. For the CDR3, the DNA is TGTGCCAGCAGTGAAAGCTTGAACGGAGCCAAAAACATTCAGTACTTC.

This clone occurred a few times. This chain connects TRBV29-1 to TRBJ2-3; 11 nucleotides match TRBD2. The J segment lost 10 bases and the V segment lost 3 bases, leaving 9 bases of the junction unmatched. The CDR3 spans 14 residues. Germline V gene lookup returns CDR1 SQVTM and CDR2 ANQGSEA. As DNA, the CDR3 is TGCAGCGTTGATACAACTAGCGGGGGTCAGGCGCAGTATTTT. Translation gives CSVDTTSGGQAQYF.

This chain connects TRBV29-1 to TRBJ1-1; TRBD1 matches at 9 bases. This CDR3 has 13 amino acids. The germline V gene has CDR1 SQVTM and CDR2 ANQGSEA. V shed 5 bases and J 3 bases; nucleotides not matched to a gene: 4. The chain's CDR3 is CSVLRQGDTEAFF. Written as DNA, the CDR3 is TGCAGCGTTTTGAGACAGGGGGACACTGAAGCTTTCTTT.

The genes are TRBV27 and TRBJ2-7; 8 bases match TRBD2. Germline loops: CDR1 MNHEY, CDR2 SMNVEV (reference sequence). V lost 3 bases to trimming and J lost 3 bases; unmatched junction nucleotides: 7. The CDR3 has 15 residues. The chain's CDR3 is CASSLGAGDIYEQYF. The CDR3, as DNA: TGTGCCAGCAGTTTGGGAGCGGGGGATATCTACGAGCAGTACTTC.

This clone came up once. This CDR3 is also generated by other DNA sequences in the sample. The chain recombines TRBV29-1 with TRBJ1-4, with TRBD1 matching over 10 bases. Germline-derived CDR1 and CDR2 are SQVTM and ANQGSEA. V lost 4 bases and J lost 7; bases outside the gene matches: 0. The CDR3 contains 12 residues. DNA of the CDR3: TGCAGCGTTGGGGACAGGGGTGAAAAACTGTTTTTT. Its protein product is CSVGDRGEKLFF.

This clone has at least ten counts. The V gene is TRBV28, the J gene TRBJ2-7, with a possible D match to TRBD2 (6 bases). Trimming pared 7 bases from V and 5 bases from J, leaving 12 bases between. The CDR3 sequence is 12 residues long. Per the germline V gene, CDR1 is MDHEN and CDR2 is SYDVKM. CDR3 sequence (DNA): TGTGCCAGCATTGGGGGGACGAACGAGCAGTACTTC. This encodes CASIGGTNEQYF. Variable domain in full (rest from reference TRBV28 and TRBJ2-7): DVKVTQSSRYLVKRTGEKVFLECVQDMDHENMFWYRQDPGLGLRLIYFSYDVKMKEKGDIPEGYSVSREKKERFSLILESASTNQTSMYLCASIGGTNEQYFGPGTRLTVT.

This clone was seen more than once but under ten times. The chain has TRBV6-5 and TRBJ2-7; 9 bases line up with TRBD2. Germline V gene data show CDR1 as MNHEY and CDR2 as SVGAGI. V was clipped by 2 bases and J by 3 bases; unmatched bases: 5. This CDR3 has 15 amino acids. DNA for the CDR3: TGTGCCAGCAGTTACGGCGGGGGGGTAGTCTACGAGCAGTACTTC. Translated: CASSYGGGVVYEQYF.

This clone was observed a handful of times. The genes are TRBV20-1 and TRBJ2-7; D unresolved. Germline CDR1 and CDR2: DFQATT and SNEGSKA (reference sequence). V was clipped by 4 bases and J by 2 bases, with 6 bases between them. The CDR3 is 11 amino acids. CDR3 sequence reads: CSAIRTYEQYF. CDR3 sequence (DNA): TGCAGTGCTATACGGACCTACGAGCAGTACTTC.

This clone is a singleton in its sample. This chain connects TRBV9 to TRBJ2-3; 9 nucleotides line up with TRBD2. CDR3 length equals 15 residues. J lost 4 bases, V lost 3 bases, and 6 bases had no gene match. Germline V CDR1 and CDR2: SGDLS, YYNGEE. The CDR3 region is CASSARGGASDTQYF. CDR3 DNA sequence: TGTGCCAGCAGCGCCCGCGGGGGGGCTTCAGATACGCAGTATTTT.

This clone was recorded only once. The chain recombines TRBV30 with TRBJ2-7, with 8 bases aligning to TRBD1. Germline CDR1 reads GTSNPN; CDR2 reads SVGIG (reference sequence). Trimming at V came to 0 bases and at J to 2 bases, leaving 6 bases not matched to a gene. CDR3 length: 15 amino acids. The CDR3 nucleotides read TGTGCCTGGAGTGTCGGACAGGGTGGTGCCTACGAGCAGTACTTC. It translates to CAWSVGQGGAYEQYF.

V is TRBV9 and J is TRBJ1-5; no firm D call. With 0 bases removed from V and 1 base from J, the gap between germline ends came to 2 bases. This CDR3 region has 13 residues. In germline, CDR1 is SGDLS, CDR2 YYNGEE. CDR3 protein: CASSVGSNQPQHF. The CDR3 DNA is TGTGCCAGCAGCGTAGGAAGCAATCAGCCCCAGCATTTT.

The chain links TRBV5-1 to TRBJ1-6, with 10 bases identical to TRBD1. The CDR3 is 15 residues long. Trimming removed 4 bases from V and 5 bases from J; junction bases left unmatched: 3. The germline CDR1 and CDR2 sequences are SGHRS and YFSETQ. CDR3 residues: CASSRTGGDNSPLHF. CDR3 coding DNA: TGCGCCAGCAGCCGGACAGGGGGAGATAATTCACCCCTCCACTTT.

This chain uses TRBV2 with TRBJ1-1; D unclear. V lost 5 bases to trimming and J lost 0 bases, with 10 bases between them. The CDR3 contains 14 residues. Germline V gene lookup returns CDR1 SNHLY and CDR2 FYNNEI. DNA for the CDR3: TGTGCCAGCAGTAGGTTAACGGTGAACACTGAAGCTTTCTTT. Encoded protein: CASSRLTVNTEAFF.

This clone has just a few counts. V gene TRBV29-1 combines with J gene TRBJ2-5, with 7 positions matching TRBD1. J gave up 4 bases and V 4 bases, and 6 bases lay outside the gene matches. Germline V gene lookup returns CDR1 SQVTM and CDR2 ANQGSEA. The CDR3 loop spans 13 amino acids. The CDR3 spells CSVAENRGETQYF. Written as DNA, the CDR3 is TGCAGCGTTGCGGAAAACAGGGGAGAGACCCAGTACTTC.

The chain couples TRBV29-1 to TRBJ1-2, with D maybe TRBD1 (5 bases). The ends were cut back, 3 bases at V and 4 bases at J, with 18 bases in the middle. This CDR3 is 15 amino acids long. The germline gives CDR1 SQVTM, CDR2 ANQGSEA. For the CDR3, the DNA is TGCAGCGTTGAGGGACGCCCCTCTAGCCCCTATGGCTACACCTTC. It yields the protein CSVEGRPSSPYGYTF.

The rearrangement uses TRBV7-9 and TRBJ2-7, with a tentative D call TRBD2 (5 bases). Germline CDR1 SEHNR, CDR2 FQNEAQ (reference sequence). With 5 bases removed from V and 3 bases from J, the gap between germline ends came to 11 bases. This CDR3 is 13 amino acids long. The DNA for the CDR3 is TGTGCCAGCAGCCCGGGGTCCATCTACGAGCAGTACTTC. Its protein product is CASSPGSIYEQYF.

The chain recombines TRBV4-1 with TRBJ2-7; D possibly corresponds to TRBD1 (6 bases). V lost 2 bases to trimming and J lost 6 bases, with 17 bases between them. CDR1 MGHRA and CDR2 YSYEKL come from the germline V gene. This CDR3 has 15 residues. The CDR3 DNA follows: TGCGCCAGCAGCCAAACTCCCGCACAGGGTAGCGAGCAGTACTTC. Translated: CASSQTPAQGSEQYF.

The chain carries TRBV18 and TRBJ2-3, with TRBD2 matching over 8 bases. CDR1 and CDR2 (germline): KGHSH, LQKENI. The CDR3 extends over 17 amino acids. Unmatched junction bases numbered 11, after V lost 2 bases and J lost 4 bases. The CDR3 reads CASSPLKAGDRADTQYF. Written as DNA, the CDR3 is TGTGCCAGCTCACCATTAAAAGCGGGAGACCGTGCAGATACGCAGTATTTT.

This clone was seen a handful of times. This chain joins TRBV18 and TRBJ2-4, with D uncertain. Trimming cost V 3 bases and J 2 bases, with 8 bases left between them. The CDR3 contains 14 residues. Germline V lookup: CDR1 KGHSH, CDR2 LQKENI. Here the CDR3 reads CASSPGQTKNIQYF. CDR3 sequence (DNA): TGTGCCAGCTCACCTGGGCAGACCAAAAACATTCAGTACTTC.

The chain has TRBV29-1 and TRBJ2-5; 9 bases are a match to TRBD1. The CDR3 extends over 14 amino acids. V lost 6 bases to trimming and J lost 5 bases; unmatched junction nucleotides: 10. Germline loops: CDR1 SQVTM, CDR2 ANQGSEA. DNA of the CDR3: TGCAGCGTAAGGGACAGGGTTGTGGTGGAGACCCAGTACTTC. This gives the protein CSVRDRVVVETQYF.

V gene TRBV29-1 combines with J gene TRBJ2-7; D could derive from TRBD1 or TRBD2 (6 bases each). The V and J ends lost 4 bases and 4 bases respectively, with 14 bases between them. The germline V gene encodes CDR1 SQVTM and CDR2 ANQGSEA. This CDR3 spans 13 amino acids. CDR3 protein: CSVGRGRGYEQYF. The CDR3 bases are TGCAGCGTTGGGAGGGGCAGGGGATACGAGCAGTACTTC.

J is TRBJ2-2 and V is TRBV4-1; D ambiguous. Germline V lookup: CDR1 MGHRA, CDR2 YSYEKL. The CDR3 spans 14 residues. V was cut by 1 base and J by 0 bases, with 3 bases left in between. CDR3 residues: CASSQVTNTGELFF. CDR3 nucleotides: TGCGCCAGCAGCCAAGTCACGAACACCGGGGAGCTGTTTTTT.

This clone was seen ten or more times. The genes are TRBV28 and TRBJ2-5; D may be TRBD1 (6 bases). Germline V gene data show CDR1 as MDHEN and CDR2 as SYDVKM. Trimming removed 7 bases from V and 4 bases from J, with 16 bases in between. The CDR3 loop spans 14 amino acids. Written as DNA, the CDR3 is TGTGCCAGCAATTCTGCTGGGGGCAGAGAGACCCAGTACTTC. It translates to CASNSAGGRETQYF.

The chain is built from TRBV9 and TRBJ2-1; 9 bases agree with TRBD1. This CDR3 has 16 residues. Germline lookup yields CDR1 SGDLS and CDR2 YYNGEE. The ends lost 4 bases at V and 0 bases at J; junction bases unmatched: 5. This CDR3 is CASSPPGQGSYNEQFF. Written as DNA, the CDR3 is TGTGCCAGCAGCCCCCCGGGACAGGGCTCCTACAATGAGCAGTTCTTC.

This clone has a handful of counts. This chain links TRBV6-5 with TRBJ1-1; D perhaps matches TRBD1 (5 bases). V was shortened by 0 bases and J by 1 base, with 12 bases between the two germline ends. This CDR3 is built from 16 residues. Germline V lookup: CDR1 MNHEY, CDR2 SVGAGI. The CDR3 here is CASSYSPGRSNTEAFF. The CDR3, as DNA: TGTGCCAGCAGTTACTCCCCAGGGAGGTCGAACACTGAAGCTTTCTTT.